This TCR beta chain was retrieved from a study of blood T cell repertoires in COVID-19. Overall study context: Sites in the United States, Italy and Spain provided acute and convalescent COVID-19 samples. T cells, B-cell-depleted T cells, or PBMCs supplied cDNA or gDNA.

The germline V gene has CDR1 SGHNT and CDR2 YYREEE (reference sequence). The CDR3 contains 13 residues. Between the trimmed V and J ends, which lost 2 bases and 10 bases, there was a span of 12 bases. In the authors' methods: The authors estimated nucleated cell counts from reference gene primer amplification. The repertoire was sequenced with immunoSEQ multiplex PCR; TCRdb's copy has only in-frame clones and lacks some. V, J and clone size are taken as reported in that table, and D and trimming were inferred from the DNA itself. The profile shows under 150,000 clones, roughly 87% of them singletons.

The chain links TRBV5-4 to TRBJ2-2; D might be TRBD1 (5 bases). The source of this sequence is a man aged 80 or over with acute or convalescent COVID-19. The material sequenced was peripheral blood. CDR3 coding DNA: TGTGCCAGCAGCTTAAACGCCAGGGTGGAGCTGTTTTTT. Translating gives CASSLNARVELFF.